This note documents a single T cell receptor beta chain sequence. Its specific antigen is unknown. No much larger clone exists at a distance of one base, and base qualities are not known. The sample's treatment or condition, from its label and the paper: allogeneic hematopoietic cell transplantation with graft depleted of TCRalphabeta T cells and CD19 B cells. The children who served as transplant recipients had been given grafts of TCRalphabeta/CD19-depleted allogeneic hematopoietic cells. The data originate from a study of T-cell reconstitution after alpha-beta-depleted transplantation in children (dated by TCRdb to 2016 to 2017). Describing the broader study: Using TCR repertoire profiling, the study followed T-cell immune reconstitution in a quantitative way in children after TCRalphabeta/CD19-depleted allogeneic hematopoietic cell transplantation.

The library relied on PCR. The sequencing machine was an Illumina HiSeq 2500. TCR libraries were prepared with molecular barcoding, using unique molecular identifiers to normalize TCRbeta repertoire quantification. The public reads were reanalyzed by TCRdb: fastp trimming at Q25, MiXCR alignment, in-frame beta chains only. When rows share a CDR3 protein, they turn into one entry using the most common DNA and genes. This sample comprises under 750,000 distinct CDR3 sequences, about 23% of them detected only once. About 14% of the sample rests with the top ten. Trimmed from V: 4 bases; trimmed from J: 5 bases; junction bases lacking a gene match: 10. The cysteine opens and the phenylalanine closes a CDR3 of 15 amino acids. The sequence is cut down to CDR3 DNA, 45 bases in frame from base 1. Reading the germline V gene gives CDR1 SGHAT and CDR2 FQNNGV. Points the paper makes about the study in general: In some patients, high TCRbeta diversity at day 60 was attributed to recipient T cells and intrathymic progenitors that had survived conditioning. Apparently early alphabetaT-cell count recovery about two months after transplant reportedly relied on only several hundred rapidly expanded clones derived from non-depleted graft cells. The frequencies of hyperexpanded clones fell over the following months, and after one year, T-cell counts and TCRbeta diversity were mostly attributed to newly produced T cells.

This TCR came from a boy under two years old who had a stem cell transplant for acute myeloid leukemia, so the T cells may come from the graft donor. The V and J segments used are TRBV11-2 and TRBJ1-1; 7 middle bases align to TRBD1. The material was PBMCs, mostly from graft donor cells, obtained 360 days after TCRalphabeta/CD19-depleted stem cell transplant. The DNA reads TGTGCCAGCAGCTCTGCCCCAGGGGGGCGAACTGAAGCTTTCTTT. It specifies CASSSAPGGRTEAFF.